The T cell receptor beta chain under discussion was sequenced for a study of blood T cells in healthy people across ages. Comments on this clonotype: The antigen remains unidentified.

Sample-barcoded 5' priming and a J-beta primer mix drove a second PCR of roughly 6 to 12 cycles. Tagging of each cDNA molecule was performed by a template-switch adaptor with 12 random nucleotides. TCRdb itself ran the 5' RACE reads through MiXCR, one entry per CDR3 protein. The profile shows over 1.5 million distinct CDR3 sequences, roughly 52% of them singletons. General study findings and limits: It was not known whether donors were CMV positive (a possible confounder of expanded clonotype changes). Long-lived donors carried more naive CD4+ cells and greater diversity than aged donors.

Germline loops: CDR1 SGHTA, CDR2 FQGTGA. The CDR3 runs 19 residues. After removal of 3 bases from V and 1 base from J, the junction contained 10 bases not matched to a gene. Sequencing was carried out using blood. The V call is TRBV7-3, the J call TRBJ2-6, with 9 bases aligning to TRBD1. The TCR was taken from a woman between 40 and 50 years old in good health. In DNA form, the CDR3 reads TGTGCCAGCAGCTTTGTCCCACCGGGACAGGGATCTGGGGCCAACGTCCTGACTTTC. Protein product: CASSFVPPGQGSGANVLTF. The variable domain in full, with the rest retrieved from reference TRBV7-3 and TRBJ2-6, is GAGVSQTPSNKVTEKGKYVELRCDPISGHTALYWYRQSLGQGPEFLIYFQGTGAADDSGLPNDRFFAVRPEGSVSTLKIQRTERGDSAVYLCASSFVPPGQGSGANVLTFGAGSRLTVL.